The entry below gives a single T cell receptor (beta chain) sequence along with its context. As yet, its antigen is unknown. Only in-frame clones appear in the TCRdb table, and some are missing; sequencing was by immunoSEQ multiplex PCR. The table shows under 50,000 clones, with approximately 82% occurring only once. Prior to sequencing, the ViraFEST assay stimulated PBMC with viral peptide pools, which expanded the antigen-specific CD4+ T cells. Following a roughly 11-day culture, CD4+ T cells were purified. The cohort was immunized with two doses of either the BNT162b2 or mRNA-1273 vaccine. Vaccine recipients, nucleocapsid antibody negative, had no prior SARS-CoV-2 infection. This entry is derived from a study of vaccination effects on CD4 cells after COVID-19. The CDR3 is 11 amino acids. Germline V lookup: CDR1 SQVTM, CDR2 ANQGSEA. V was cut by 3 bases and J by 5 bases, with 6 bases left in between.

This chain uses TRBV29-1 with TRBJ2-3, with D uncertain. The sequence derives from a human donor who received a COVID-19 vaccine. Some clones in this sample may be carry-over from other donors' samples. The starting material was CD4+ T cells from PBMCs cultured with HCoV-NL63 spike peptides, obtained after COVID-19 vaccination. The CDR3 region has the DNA TGCAGCGTTGACCCCCTAGATACGCAGTATTTT. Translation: CSVDPLDTQYF.